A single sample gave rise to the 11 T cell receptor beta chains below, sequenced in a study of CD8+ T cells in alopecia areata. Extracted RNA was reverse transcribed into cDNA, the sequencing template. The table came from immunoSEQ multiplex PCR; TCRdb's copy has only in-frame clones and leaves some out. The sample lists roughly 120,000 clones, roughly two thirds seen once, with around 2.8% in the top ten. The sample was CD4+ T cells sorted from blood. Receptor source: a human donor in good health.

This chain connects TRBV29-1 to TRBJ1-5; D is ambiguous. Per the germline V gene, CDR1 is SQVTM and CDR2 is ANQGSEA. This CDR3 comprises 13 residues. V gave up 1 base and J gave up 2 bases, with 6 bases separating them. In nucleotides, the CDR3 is TGCAGCGTTGAAGGGAGTGGCAATCAGCCCCAGCATTTT. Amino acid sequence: CSVEGSGNQPQHF.

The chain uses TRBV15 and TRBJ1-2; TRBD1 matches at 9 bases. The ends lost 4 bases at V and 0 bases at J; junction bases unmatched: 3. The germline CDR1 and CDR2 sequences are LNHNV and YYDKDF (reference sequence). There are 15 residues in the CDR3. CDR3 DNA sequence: TGTGCCACCAGCACGGGACAGGGACCTAACTATGGCTACACCTTC. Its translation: CATSTGQGPNYGYTF. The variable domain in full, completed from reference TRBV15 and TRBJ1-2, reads DAMVIQNPRYQVTQFGKPVTLSCSQTLNHNVMYWYQQKSSQAPKLLFHYYDKDFNNEADTPDNFQSRRPNTSFCFLDIRSPGLGDTAMYLCATSTGQGPNYGYTFGSGTRLTVV.

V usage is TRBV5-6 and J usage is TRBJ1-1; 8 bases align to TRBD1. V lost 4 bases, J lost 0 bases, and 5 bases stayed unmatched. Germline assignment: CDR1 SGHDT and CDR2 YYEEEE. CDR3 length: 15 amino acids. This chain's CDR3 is CASSGRTGLNTEAFF. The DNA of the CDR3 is TGTGCCAGCAGCGGCCGGACAGGGTTGAACACTGAAGCTTTCTTT.

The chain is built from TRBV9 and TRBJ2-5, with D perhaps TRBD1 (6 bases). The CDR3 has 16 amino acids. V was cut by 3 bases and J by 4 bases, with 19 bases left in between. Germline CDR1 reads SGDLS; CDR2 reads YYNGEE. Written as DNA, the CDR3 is TGTGCCAGCAGCGCGGCCCCCAACAGGGCTCTAGAGACCCAGTACTTC. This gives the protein CASSAAPNRALETQYF.

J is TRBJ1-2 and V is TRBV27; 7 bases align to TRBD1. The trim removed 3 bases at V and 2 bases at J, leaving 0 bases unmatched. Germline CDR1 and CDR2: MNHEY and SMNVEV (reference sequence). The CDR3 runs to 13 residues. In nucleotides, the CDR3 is TGTGCCAGCAGTTTGGGACAGAACTATGGCTACACCTTC. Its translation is CASSLGQNYGYTF.

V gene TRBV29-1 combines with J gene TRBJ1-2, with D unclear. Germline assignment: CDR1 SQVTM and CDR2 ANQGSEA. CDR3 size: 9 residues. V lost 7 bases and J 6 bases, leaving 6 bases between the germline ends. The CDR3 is CSAGDGYTF. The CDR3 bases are TGCAGCGCCGGGGATGGCTACACCTTC.

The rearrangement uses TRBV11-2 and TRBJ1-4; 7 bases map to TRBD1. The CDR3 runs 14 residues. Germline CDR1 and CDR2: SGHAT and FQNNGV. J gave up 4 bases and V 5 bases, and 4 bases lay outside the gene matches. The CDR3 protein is CASSEGQLNEKLFF. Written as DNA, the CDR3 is TGTGCCAGCAGCGAGGGACAGCTTAATGAAAAACTGTTTTTT.

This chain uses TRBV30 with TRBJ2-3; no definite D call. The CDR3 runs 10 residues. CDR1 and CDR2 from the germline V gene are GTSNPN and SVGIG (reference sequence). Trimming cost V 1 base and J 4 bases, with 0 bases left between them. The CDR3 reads CAWSADTQYF. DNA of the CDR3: TGTGCCTGGAGTGCAGATACGCAGTATTTT.

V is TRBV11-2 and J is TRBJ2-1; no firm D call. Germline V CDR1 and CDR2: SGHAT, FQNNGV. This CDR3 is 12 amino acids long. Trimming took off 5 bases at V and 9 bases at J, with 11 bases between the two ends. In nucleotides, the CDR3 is TGTGCCAGCAGCCTATTTTCCGGTGAGCAGTTCTTC. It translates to CASSLFSGEQFF.

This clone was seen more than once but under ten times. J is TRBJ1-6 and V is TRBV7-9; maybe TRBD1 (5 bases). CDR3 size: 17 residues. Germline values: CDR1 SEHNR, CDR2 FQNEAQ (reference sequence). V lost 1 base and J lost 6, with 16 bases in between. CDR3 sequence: CASSLEVSGTSNSPLHF. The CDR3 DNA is TGTGCCAGCAGCTTAGAGGTGTCAGGGACTTCTAATTCACCCCTCCACTTT.

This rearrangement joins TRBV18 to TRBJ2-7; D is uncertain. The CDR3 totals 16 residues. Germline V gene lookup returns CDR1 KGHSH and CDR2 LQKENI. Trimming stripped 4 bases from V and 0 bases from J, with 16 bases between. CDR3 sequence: CASSQSPVLSSYEQYF. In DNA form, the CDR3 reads TGTGCCAGCTCACAGAGTCCGGTCCTCAGCTCCTACGAGCAGTACTTC.